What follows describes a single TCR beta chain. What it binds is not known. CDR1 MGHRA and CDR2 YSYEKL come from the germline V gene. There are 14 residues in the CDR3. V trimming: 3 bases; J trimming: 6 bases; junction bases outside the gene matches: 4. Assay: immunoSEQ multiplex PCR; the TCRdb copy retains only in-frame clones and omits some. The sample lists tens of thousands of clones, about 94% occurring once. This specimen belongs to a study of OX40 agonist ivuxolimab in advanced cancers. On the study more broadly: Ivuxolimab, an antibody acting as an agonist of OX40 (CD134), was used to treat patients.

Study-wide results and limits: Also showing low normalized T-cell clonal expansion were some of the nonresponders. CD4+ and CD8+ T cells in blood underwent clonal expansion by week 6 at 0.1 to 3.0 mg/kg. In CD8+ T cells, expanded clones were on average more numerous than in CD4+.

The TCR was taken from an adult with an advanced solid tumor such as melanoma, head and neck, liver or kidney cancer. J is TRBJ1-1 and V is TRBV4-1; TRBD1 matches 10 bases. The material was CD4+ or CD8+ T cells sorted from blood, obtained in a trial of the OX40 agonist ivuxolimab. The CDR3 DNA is TGCGCCAGCAGCCAGACCGACAGGGGGCCTGAAGCTTTCTTT. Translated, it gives CASSQTDRGPEAFF.